This TCR beta chain was found in a study of immune evolution from preneoplasia to lung adenocarcinoma. Regarding the study as a whole: Top clone share appeared to fall from AAH through AIS, MIA, adenocarcinoma.

Notes on this clone: Its antigen is currently unknown.

The V gene's germline CDR1 is MDHEN and CDR2 SYDVKM. The CDR3 is 11 residues long. The V end was cut by 5 bases, the J end by 4 bases, with 3 bases between. Produced via immunoSEQ multiplex PCR; TCRdb's table is partial and in-frame only. The sample has over 9,500 clones, 88% seen once. The chain carries TRBV28 and TRBJ1-5; D uncertain. Sequenced sample: FFPE invasive lung adenocarcinoma tissue. This TCR was recovered from a person aged 70 to 79 with invasive lung adenocarcinoma. Some clones in this sample may be carry-over from other donors' samples. CDR3 sequence (DNA): TGTGCCAGCAGTCTAAATCAGCCCCAGCATTTT. Protein: CASSLNQPQHF.